The T cell receptor (beta chain) described here comes from a study of blood T cells in healthy people across ages (dated by TCRdb to the mid-2010s). General notes on the study: Template switching captured roughly one uniquely barcoded TCR beta cDNA molecule per two T cells in model experiments. To track age-related changes in TCR beta repertoire diversity, the study relied on deep sequencing normalized with unique cDNA molecular identifiers. Donors were grouped into four age groups: young (average approximately 15 years), middle-aged (around 39), aged (approximately 58) and long-lived (around 80). Using the same blood draw, the study looked at two additional independent replicas of 1 million unique cDNA reads for two donors, one aged 18 to 30 and the other aged 80 or older.

This clonotype has only a few counts. What antigen it recognizes has not been identified. No qualities accompany the bases; no much larger clone lies one base away. The research as a whole found: Because donor CMV infection status was unknown, age-related changes in expanded clonotypes were potentially confounded. The long-lived group showed more naive CD4+ T cells, fewer expanded clones and increased TCR diversity than the aged group, suggesting age selection. Observed TCR beta diversity per million T cells fell roughly linearly with age, and a significant reduction was already apparent by age roughly 40. Because profiling used bulk unsorted PBMCs, naive and antigen-experienced compartments could not be compared conclusively. Estimates of total diversity from one million sequenced T cells were regarded as lower bounds and underestimates. A strong correlation was found between observed TCR beta diversity and the percentage of naive T cells measured by flow cytometry.

The germline V gene yields SGHRS for CDR1 and YFSETQ for CDR2. A distance of 9 bases separates the germline ends of V and J, which lose 0 bases and 1 base respectively. From its cysteine to its phenylalanine, the CDR3 spans 15 amino acids. The kept DNA is CDR3 alone, 45 bases in frame from the first base. The 39 donors, aged about 6 to 100 years, were systemically healthy Caucasian individuals from Russia. Each donor gave 8 to 10 milliliters of peripheral blood, collected into EDTA-treated Vacutainer tubes. PBMCs were isolated by Ficoll-Paque density-gradient centrifugation, with at least 6.5 million obtained per sample. Total RNA, at least 6 micrograms per sample, was extracted from PBMCs with Trizol reagent. Naive CD45RAhigh/CD27high T cell percentages were measured by flow cytometry on a PBMC aliquot from every donor. Library preparation used 5' RACE. TCRdb records Illumina HiSeq 2500 as the sequencer. The second PCR ran for about 6 to 12 cycles and used a J-beta primer mix along with a sample-barcoded 5' primer. Each TCR beta cDNA molecule received a unique molecular identifier from a template-switch 5' adaptor carrying 12 random nucleotides. Each sample yielded at least 3 million CDR3-containing paired-end reads. All of the RNA was converted into first-strand cDNA using the Mint cDNA synthesis kit, with a TRBC-specific oligonucleotide serving as the primer. Following uracil-DNA glycosylase treatment, a first 18-cycle PCR with universal primers M1SS and BC2_uni_R was performed on all cDNA. Per the source publication's procedure: For normalization, 1 million high-quality reads were randomly selected from each sample, with every read carrying a distinct molecular identifier. Instead of being binned into consensus sequences, reads with shared molecular identifiers were discarded. CDR3 identification, clonotype clustering and error correction used MiTCR with a Q25 quality threshold and the strictest error-elimination algorithm. A nonparametric unseen species model with Euler transformation was used to estimate a lower bound on total TCR beta diversity. The public reads were run again by TCRdb, first through fastp at Q25 and then through MiXCR, and only productive beta chains were kept. Here each entry gathers all rows of one CDR3 protein and keeps the most common genes and DNA. Clone size and V and J calls follow TCRdb, not the original study. The sample records 750,000 or so distinct CDR3 sequences, roughly 25% of which are singletons. The ten largest clones take up just under 9.5% of the sample.

These data are also associated with another study on T cells of mothers and their children. As described in the second report: The donors were nine systemically healthy Caucasian individuals, made up of three mothers and their six children. cDNA synthesis consumed the entire amount of extracted RNA, loaded at 1.5 ug RNA in each 15 ul reaction. In the second PCR, the M1S primer introduced both the sample barcodes and 2-4 random nucleotides. Over 8.5 million TCR beta CDR3 reads were obtained for each mother, and millions of reads were obtained for each child. Thymic selection similarly shapes TCR recombination output in related and unrelated pairs, with minor effect from inherited differences. Normalized repertoire overlap was always found to be slightly, but never significantly, higher in related mother-child pairs than in unrelated mother-child pairs. With a sensitivity of about 100 clones per million clonotypes, no persistent microchimeric T cell clones were detected. The study used deep NGS to compare TCR beta repertoires of mothers and children, seeking features distinguishing related mother-child pairs from unrelated individuals. The mean age was roughly 40 +/- 4 years for the mothers and around 10 +/- 4 years for the children. Libraries were sequenced on Illumina HiSeq 2000 with 100+100 nt paired-end reads after adapter ligation with NEBNext reagents. To prevent cross-contamination, the mother and child libraries were prepared a month apart and were sequenced in separate runs. For each donor, between 500,000 and 2,000,000 distinct TCR beta clonotypes were identified. Naive TCR beta clonotypes were estimated from low-frequency clonotypes matched to each donor's FACS-determined naive share, without sorting.

The chain is assembled from TRBV5-1 and TRBJ2-3; the D element could tentatively be TRBD1 or TRBD2, as 5 bases agree for each. The clonotype originates from a boy between 10 and 17 years old in good health. The sample was blood. The CDR3 protein sequence reads: CASSLDGDRTDTQYF. The DNA is TGCGCCAGCAGCTTGGATGGGGACCGCACAGATACGCAGTATTTT.